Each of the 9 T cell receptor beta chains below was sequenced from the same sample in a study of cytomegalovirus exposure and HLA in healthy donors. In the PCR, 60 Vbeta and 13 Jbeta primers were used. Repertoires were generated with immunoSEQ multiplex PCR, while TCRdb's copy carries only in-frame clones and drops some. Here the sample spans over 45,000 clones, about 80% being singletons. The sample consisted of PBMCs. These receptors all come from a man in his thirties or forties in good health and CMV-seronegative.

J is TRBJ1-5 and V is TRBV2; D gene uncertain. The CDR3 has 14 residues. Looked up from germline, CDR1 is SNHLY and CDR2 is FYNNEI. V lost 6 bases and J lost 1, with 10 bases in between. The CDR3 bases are TGTGCCAGCAGCCGAGGCTCGAGCAATCAGCCCCAGCATTTT. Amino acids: CASSRGSSNQPQHF.

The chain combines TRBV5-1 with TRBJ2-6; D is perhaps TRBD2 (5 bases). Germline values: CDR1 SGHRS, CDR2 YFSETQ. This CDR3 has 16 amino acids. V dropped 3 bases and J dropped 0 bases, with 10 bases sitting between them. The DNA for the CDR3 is TGCGCCAGCAGCTCCGGGGTATACTCTGGGGCCAACGTCCTGACTTTC. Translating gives CASSSGVYSGANVLTF.

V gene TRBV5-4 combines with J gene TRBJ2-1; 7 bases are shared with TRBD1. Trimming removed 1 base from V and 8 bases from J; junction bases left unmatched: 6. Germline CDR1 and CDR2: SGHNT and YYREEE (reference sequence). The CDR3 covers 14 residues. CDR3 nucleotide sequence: TGTGCCAGCAGCTTGCAGACAGGGCGGGATGAGCAGTTCTTC. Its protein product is CASSLQTGRDEQFF.

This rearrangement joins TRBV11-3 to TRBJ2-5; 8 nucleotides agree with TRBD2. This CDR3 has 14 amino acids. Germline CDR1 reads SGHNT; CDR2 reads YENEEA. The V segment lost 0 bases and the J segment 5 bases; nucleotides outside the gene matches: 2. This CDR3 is CASSLEAGVETQYF. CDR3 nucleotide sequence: TGTGCCAGCAGCTTAGAAGCGGGAGTGGAGACCCAGTACTTC.

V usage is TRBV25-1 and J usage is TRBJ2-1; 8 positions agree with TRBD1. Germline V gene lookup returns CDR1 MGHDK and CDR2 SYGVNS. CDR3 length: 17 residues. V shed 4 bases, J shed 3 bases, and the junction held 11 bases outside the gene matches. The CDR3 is CASSGSPWTGNYNEQFF. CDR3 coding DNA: TGTGCCAGCAGTGGATCCCCCTGGACAGGGAACTACAATGAGCAGTTCTTC. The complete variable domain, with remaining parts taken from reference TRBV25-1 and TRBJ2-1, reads EADIYQTPRYLVIGTGKKITLECSQTMGHDKMYWYQQDPGMELHLIHYSYGVNSTEKGDLSSESTVSRIRTEHFPLTLESARPSHTSQYLCASSGSPWTGNYNEQFFGPGTRLTVL.

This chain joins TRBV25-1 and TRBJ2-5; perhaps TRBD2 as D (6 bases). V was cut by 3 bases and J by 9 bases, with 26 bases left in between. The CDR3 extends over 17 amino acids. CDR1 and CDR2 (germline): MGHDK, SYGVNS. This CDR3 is CASSDSRAGRKQGSQYF. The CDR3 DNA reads TGTGCCAGCAGTGACTCCCGGGCAGGGAGGAAACAAGGATCCCAGTACTTC.

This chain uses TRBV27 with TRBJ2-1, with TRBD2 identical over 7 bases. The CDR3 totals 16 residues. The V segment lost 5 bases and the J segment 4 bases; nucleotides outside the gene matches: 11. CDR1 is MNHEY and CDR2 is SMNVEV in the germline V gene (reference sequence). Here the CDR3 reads CASSITGTTGYNEQFF. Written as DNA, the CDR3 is TGTGCCAGCAGTATCACCGGGACTACCGGGTACAATGAGCAGTTCTTC.

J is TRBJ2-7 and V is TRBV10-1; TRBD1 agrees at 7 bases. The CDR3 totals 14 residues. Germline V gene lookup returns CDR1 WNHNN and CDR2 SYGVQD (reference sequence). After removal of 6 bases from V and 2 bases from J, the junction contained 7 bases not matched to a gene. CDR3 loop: CASSSRQGPYEQYF. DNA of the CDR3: TGCGCCAGCAGCTCCCGACAGGGACCCTACGAGCAGTACTTC.

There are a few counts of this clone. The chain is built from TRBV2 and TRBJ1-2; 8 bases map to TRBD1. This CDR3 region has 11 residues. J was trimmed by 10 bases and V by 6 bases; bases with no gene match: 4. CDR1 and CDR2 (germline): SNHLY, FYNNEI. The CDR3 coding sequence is TGTGCCAGCAGCAGGACAGGGATCTACACCTTC. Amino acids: CASSRTGIYTF.